This T cell receptor (beta chain) was identified during a study of T-cell memory formation after mild COVID-19. Study-level points and caveats: Confirmation of SARS-CoV-2 specificity was lacking for second-wave clones peaking day 37.

A single record per CDR3 protein comes from TCRdb applying MiXCR to the 5' RACE reads. This sample carries approximately 170,000 distinct CDR3 sequences, over 10% of them seen once, and the ten largest clones take roughly 3.3%. The table lists this clonotype with many counts. Its antigen is undetermined. The junction departs from germline at one end; a sequencing error may be responsible. The CDR3 extends over 13 amino acids. The V gene's germline CDR1 is SGHRS and CDR2 YFSETQ. The sequencing input was PBMCs or a T cell subset sorted from them (not recorded which). The chain links TRBV5-1 to TRBJ2-5; D is tentatively TRBD1 or TRBD2 (5 bases each). This TCR came from a man aged 18 to 29 who had mild COVID-19 (a few samples of this study predate the infection). Cell type and time point are not known. The CDR3 sequence: CASSLGPQETQYF. For the CDR3, the DNA is TGTGCCAGCAGCCTGGGACCGCAAGAGACCCAGTACTTC.